This TCR beta chain stems from a study of T cell repertoires in cytomegalovirus infection. Study-wide context: From public TCR beta signatures came an indication of both CMV infection and matching HLA type. Overall study findings and caveats: The cumulative frequency of public TCR beta families distinguished individuals who carried CMV together with the relevant HLA.

A single record per CDR3 protein comes from TCRdb applying MiXCR to the reads. Of approximately 150,000 distinct CDR3 sequences in the sample, approximately 17% were seen once. Comment on this clonotype: Antigen specificity is unknown.

The sequencing sample was made of CD8+ T cells from PBMCs. This sequence originates from a human donor in good health (CMV status not recorded). Some clones in this sample may be carry-over from other donors' samples.

CDR3 in amino acids: CASSQGRRTSGDLRDTQYF. CDR3 nucleotides: TGTGCCAGCAGCCAAGGACGACGGACTAGCGGGGATCTCAGGGATACGCAGTATTTT. The chain combines TRBV3-1 with TRBJ2-3; 12 nucleotides agree with TRBD2. This CDR3 is 19 amino acids long. The V gene end was trimmed by 1 base and the J gene end by 6 bases; junction bases not matched to a gene: 14. CDR1 LGHDT and CDR2 YNNKEL come from the germline V gene (reference sequence).